The rows below give T cell receptor beta chains drawn from one sample of a study of blood T cell repertoires in COVID-19. Generated by immunoSEQ multiplex PCR, the TCRdb table keeps only in-frame clones and is missing some. The repertoire has around 310,000 clones, roughly 89% of them found once; the top ten carry almost 9.5%. The sequenced material came from PBMCs or T cells enriched from blood (not recorded which). All receptors come from a woman aged 25 to 39 who had recovered from COVID-19. Both conserved end residues are part of each CDR3. The order of the fields is CDR3 protein, CDR3 DNA, D gene, J gene, clone size, V gene. The D gene is left open where the match is weak. Clone size appears in some rows only: once, few, many, or a class for an expanded clone.

CDR3 protein: CAIRGPSQVGEQYF
CDR3 DNA: TGTGCCATCAGAGGTCCTAGCCAGGTGGGCGAGCAGTACTTC
D gene: NA
J gene: TRBJ2-7
clone size: NA
V gene: TRBV10-3

CDR3 protein: CASLYTDTQYF
CDR3 DNA: TGTGCCAGTCTCTACACAGATACGCAGTATTTT
D gene: NA
J gene: TRBJ2-3
clone size: NA
V gene: TRBV12-3/TRBV12-4

CDR3 protein: CASRFAGADTQYF
CDR3 DNA: TGCGCCAGCAGATTCGCCGGAGCAGATACGCAGTATTTT
D gene: NA
J gene: TRBJ2-3
clone size: once
V gene: TRBV4-3

CDR3 protein: CASSDPLAGTFNNSPLHF
CDR3 DNA: TGCGCCAGCAGTGACCCCCTCGCCGGGACTTTCAATAATTCACCCCTCCACTTT
D gene: NA
J gene: TRBJ1-6
clone size: NA
V gene: TRBV10-2

CDR3 protein: CASSVALDYNEQFF
CDR3 DNA: TGTGCCAGCAGCGTAGCCCTAGATTACAATGAGCAGTTCTTC
D gene: NA
J gene: TRBJ2-1
clone size: NA
V gene: TRBV9

CDR3 protein: CATSDSGSNNEQFF
CDR3 DNA: TGTGCCACCAGTGACTCCGGGTCCAACAATGAGCAGTTCTTC
D gene: NA
J gene: TRBJ2-1
clone size: NA
V gene: TRBV24-1

CDR3 protein: CASARGQGASYEQYF
CDR3 DNA: TGTGCCAGCGCTCGTGGGCAGGGGGCCAGCTACGAGCAGTACTTC
D gene: TRBD1
J gene: TRBJ2-7
clone size: NA
V gene: TRBV4-2

CDR3 protein: CASSPSRLAPGELFF
CDR3 DNA: TGTGCCAGCAGCCCCTCTAGGCTAGCCCCCGGGGAGCTGTTTTTT
D gene: NA
J gene: TRBJ2-2
clone size: NA
V gene: TRBV12-1

CDR3 protein: CASSQEDTLVGASDTQYF
CDR3 DNA: TGCGCCAGCAGCCAAGAGGACACCCTAGTGGGGGCATCAGATACGCAGTATTTT
D gene: NA
J gene: TRBJ2-3
clone size: NA
V gene: TRBV4-1

CDR3 protein: CASRGGINSPLHF
CDR3 DNA: TGTGCCAGCCGAGGAGGGATTAATTCACCCCTCCACTTT
D gene: NA
J gene: TRBJ1-6
clone size: NA
V gene: TRBV27

CDR3 protein: CASSQLQGSNQPQHF
CDR3 DNA: TGTGCCAGCAGTCAATTACAGGGAAGCAATCAGCCCCAGCATTTT
D gene: NA
J gene: TRBJ1-5
clone size: NA
V gene: TRBV6-2/TRBV6-3

CDR3 protein: CASSHRQFQPQHF
CDR3 DNA: TGTGCCAGCAGCCACAGACAGTTTCAGCCCCAGCATTTT
D gene: NA
J gene: TRBJ1-5
clone size: few
V gene: TRBV3-1/TRBV3-2

CDR3 protein: CASSLGAPNSYEQYF
CDR3 DNA: TGTGCCAGCAGCTTGGGAGCGCCGAACTCCTACGAGCAGTACTTC
D gene: NA
J gene: TRBJ2-7
clone size: NA
V gene: TRBV7-6

CDR3 protein: CASSERVSGRNEQFF
CDR3 DNA: TGCGCCAGCAGTGAGAGGGTCAGCGGGAGGAATGAGCAGTTCTTC
D gene: TRBD2
J gene: TRBJ2-1
clone size: NA
V gene: TRBV10-1

CDR3 protein: CASSVAGGLPYEQYF
CDR3 DNA: TGTGCCAGCAGCGTAGCCGGCGGCCTACCCTACGAGCAGTACTTC
D gene: NA
J gene: TRBJ2-7
clone size: NA
V gene: TRBV9

CDR3 protein: CATDKPADRDTISQYYGYTF
CDR3 DNA: TGCGCCACCGATAAACCTGCCGACCGGGACACGATCTCTCAGTACTATGGCTACACCTTC
D gene: NA
J gene: TRBJ1-2
clone size: few
V gene: TRBV10-1

CDR3 protein: CASSLGQGAYNEQFF
CDR3 DNA: TGTGCCAGCAGCCTCGGACAGGGGGCGTACAATGAGCAGTTCTTC
D gene: TRBD1
J gene: TRBJ2-1
clone size: NA
V gene: TRBV7-2

CDR3 protein: CASSFGQSNTEAFF
CDR3 DNA: TGTGCCAGCAGCTTCGGACAGTCCAACACTGAAGCTTTCTTT
D gene: NA
J gene: TRBJ1-1
clone size: NA
V gene: TRBV7-9

CDR3 protein: CASSIGGQIANYGYTF
CDR3 DNA: TGTGCCAGTAGTATAGGTGGACAGATAGCTAACTATGGCTACACCTTC
D gene: NA
J gene: TRBJ1-2
clone size: once
V gene: TRBV19

CDR3 protein: CASSVDRGRGEKLFF
CDR3 DNA: TGTGCCAGCAGCGTCGACAGGGGGCGAGGGGAAAAACTGTTTTTT
D gene: NA
J gene: TRBJ1-4
clone size: NA
V gene: TRBV21-1

CDR3 protein: CASRGTGVTEAFF
CDR3 DNA: TGCGCCAGCAGGGGGACAGGGGTTACTGAAGCTTTCTTT
D gene: TRBD1
J gene: TRBJ1-1
clone size: NA
V gene: TRBV10-2

CDR3 protein: CASSLGGEETEAFF
CDR3 DNA: TGTGCCAGCAGCTTGGGAGGGGAGGAGACTGAAGCTTTCTTT
D gene: NA
J gene: TRBJ1-1
clone size: NA
V gene: TRBV11-1

CDR3 protein: CASSTRAPQGGSGNTIYF
CDR3 DNA: TGTGCCAGCAGCACCCGCGCCCCCCAGGGTGGCTCTGGAAACACCATATATTTT
D gene: NA
J gene: TRBJ1-3
clone size: NA
V gene: TRBV27

CDR3 protein: CASSSYRGGIKTYNEQFF
CDR3 DNA: TGTGCCAGCAGCTCCTACCGGGGCGGGATAAAAACCTACAATGAGCAGTTCTTC
D gene: NA
J gene: TRBJ2-1
clone size: NA
V gene: TRBV11-2

CDR3 protein: CASSSTSGSSYEQYF
CDR3 DNA: TGTGCCAGTAGTAGCACTAGTGGTAGCTCCTACGAGCAGTACTTC
D gene: NA
J gene: TRBJ2-7
clone size: NA
V gene: TRBV19

CDR3 protein: CASSYRATSSYEQYF
CDR3 DNA: TGTGCCAGCAGCTACAGGGCTACCAGCTCCTACGAGCAGTACTTC
D gene: NA
J gene: TRBJ2-7
clone size: NA
V gene: TRBV14

CDR3 protein: CATSDWGGLHGNQPQHF
CDR3 DNA: TGTGCCACCAGTGATTGGGGGGGGCTTCATGGCAATCAGCCCCAGCATTTT
D gene: NA
J gene: TRBJ1-5
clone size: few
V gene: TRBV24-1

CDR3 protein: CASSDPTGGDYGYTF
CDR3 DNA: TGTGCCAGCAGTGATCCGACAGGGGGAGACTATGGCTACACCTTC
D gene: TRBD1
J gene: TRBJ1-2
clone size: NA
V gene: TRBV25-1

CDR3 protein: CASSSGLSTDTQYF
CDR3 DNA: TGTGCCAGCAGCTCGGGACTCAGTACAGATACGCAGTATTTT
D gene: NA
J gene: TRBJ2-3
clone size: NA
V gene: TRBV5-6

CDR3 protein: CASATYNEQFF
CDR3 DNA: TGTGCCAGTGCTACCTACAATGAGCAGTTCTTC
D gene: NA
J gene: TRBJ2-1
clone size: NA
V gene: TRBV2

CDR3 protein: CASTLRSGQGGHSPLHF
CDR3 DNA: TGTGCCAGCACTCTTAGATCAGGACAGGGGGGACATTCACCCCTCCACTTT
D gene: TRBD1
J gene: TRBJ1-6
clone size: NA
V gene: TRBV5-6

CDR3 protein: CASSDSQGTSPTMNTGELFF
CDR3 DNA: TGTGCCAGCAGTGACTCGCAGGGGACCTCCCCTACCATGAACACCGGGGAGCTGTTTTTT
D gene: NA
J gene: TRBJ2-2
clone size: NA
V gene: TRBV6-4

CDR3 protein: CAWSAGMYGYTF
CDR3 DNA: TGTGCCTGGAGTGCAGGCATGTATGGCTACACCTTC
D gene: NA
J gene: TRBJ1-2
clone size: once
V gene: TRBV30

CDR3 protein: CASSSRLAGGWTEAFF
CDR3 DNA: TGTGCCAGCAGCTCCCGCCTAGCAGGGGGATGGACTGAAGCTTTCTTT
D gene: TRBD1
J gene: TRBJ1-1
clone size: NA
V gene: TRBV7-8